The T cell receptor beta chain under discussion was sequenced for a study of cytomegalovirus exposure and HLA in healthy donors. Study conclusions and caveats: Roughly even sequencing depth across donors was the assumption behind the presence/absence analyses.

The study ran its PCR with 60 Vbeta and 13 Jbeta primers. Repertoires were generated with immunoSEQ multiplex PCR, while TCRdb's copy carries only in-frame clones and drops some. Found here are about 150,000 clones, approximately 83% of them singletons; the top ten hold over 3%. Germline trimming cut 7 bases from V and 2 bases from J; bases unmatched to any gene: 4. CDR3 length: 13 amino acids. Germline values: CDR1 MDHEN, CDR2 SYDVKM. With regard to this clone: Its antigen is unknown.

The sample was PBMCs. This chain joins TRBV28 and TRBJ2-7, with 8 bases lining up with TRBD2. This TCR derives from a male donor in good health and CMV-seronegative. The CDR3 spells CASTRLATYEQYF. The CDR3 DNA reads as TGTGCCAGCACACGACTAGCGACCTACGAGCAGTACTTC.